Presented here are 8 T cell receptor beta chains from one specimen sequenced in a study of T cells after yellow fever vaccination. TCRdb itself ran the 5' RACE reads through MiXCR, one entry per CDR3 protein. The data hold 610,000 or so distinct CDR3 sequences, with more than 9% observed a single time. The sample was PBMCs, taken on the day of the yellow fever booster vaccination. Receptors were obtained from a man aged 25 to 45 who received the YFV17D yellow fever vaccine.

This clonotype has just a few counts. V and J are TRBV20-1 and TRBJ2-3; D remains unclear. The CDR3 is 16 residues long. Trimming cost V 3 bases and J 4 bases, with 20 bases left between them. In germline, CDR1 is DFQATT, CDR2 SNEGSKA (reference sequence). CDR3 nucleotides: TGCAGTGCTAGGAACCTTCTTCGTAGGGCCCCAGATACGCAGTATTTT. Protein product: CSARNLLRRAPDTQYF.

This clonotype has a count of ten or more. This sequence joins TRBV9 and TRBJ2-2; TRBD1 is a possible D gene (6 bases). Germline-derived CDR1 and CDR2 are SGDLS and YYNGEE. The V gene lost 4 bases and the J gene lost 4 bases, with 17 bases spanning the gap. This CDR3 contains 16 residues. The CDR3 protein is CASSHGPGVGTGELFF. CDR3 coding DNA: TGTGCCAGCAGCCACGGTCCAGGGGTGGGCACCGGGGAGCTGTTTTTT. Supplemented by reference TRBV9 and TRBJ2-2, the full variable domain reads DSGVTQTPKHLITATGQRVTLRCSPRSGDLSVYWYQQSLDQGLQFLIQYYNGEERAKGNILERFSAQQFPDLHSELNLSSLELGDSALYFCASSHGPGVGTGELFFGEGSRLTVL.

With respect to this clonotype: One junction end does not reproduce the germline sequence, and a read error may be involved. The CDR3 DNA is TGTGCCAGTAGCATAGATCTATGGGGAGGACAAGAGACCCAGTACTTC. Translation: CASSIDLWGGQETQYF. The rearrangement links TRBV19 to TRBJ2-5, with a possible D match to TRBD2 (6 bases). The CDR3 length is 16 residues. CDR1 is LNHDA and CDR2 is SQIVND in the germline V gene (reference sequence).

This clonotype has a handful of counts. The chain combines TRBV10-3 with TRBJ2-1; TRBD2 matches at 12 bases. V lost 0 bases, J lost 8 bases, and 8 bases stayed unmatched. The V gene's germline CDR1 is ENHRY and CDR2 SYGVKD. The CDR3 totals 17 residues. This CDR3 reads CAISESASGRGGDEQFF. The CDR3 region has the DNA TGTGCCATCAGTGAGTCGGCTAGCGGGAGGGGAGGAGATGAGCAGTTCTTC.

This clonotype was found a few times. This chain connects TRBV7-2 to TRBJ2-2; TRBD2 agrees at 10 bases. The CDR3 loop spans 15 amino acids. V lost 7 bases, J lost 6 bases, and 8 bases stayed unmatched. Per the germline V gene, CDR1 is SGHTA and CDR2 is FQGNSA. The chain's CDR3 is CASTQELAGAGELFF. The CDR3 nucleotides are TGTGCCAGCACCCAGGAGCTAGCGGGAGCCGGGGAGCTGTTTTTT.

The chain recombines TRBV6-5 with TRBJ1-1, with 7 bases that match TRBD1. Germline V gene sequence: CDR1 MNHEY, CDR2 SVGAGI. There are 14 residues in the CDR3. J gave up 3 bases and V 4 bases, and 5 bases lay outside the gene matches. Here the CDR3 reads CASSSGTAYTEAFF. CDR3 nucleotide sequence: TGTGCCAGCAGTTCCGGGACAGCTTACACTGAAGCTTTCTTT.

This clonotype has a count of ten or more. The genes are TRBV20-1 and TRBJ2-7; TRBD2 matches at 8 bases. Germline V lookup: CDR1 DFQATT, CDR2 SNEGSKA (reference sequence). This CDR3 contains 14 residues. The V segment lost 4 bases and the J segment 0 bases; nucleotides outside the gene matches: 5. The CDR3 spells CSATSGLSSYEQYF. CDR3 DNA: TGCAGTGCTACTAGCGGGTTGAGCTCCTACGAGCAGTACTTC.

The J gene is TRBJ2-7, the V gene TRBV18, with 9 bases that match TRBD1. The CDR3 loop spans 15 amino acids. Trimming removed 3 bases from V and 6 bases from J; junction bases left unmatched: 9. Germline CDR1 and CDR2: KGHSH and LQKENI. CDR3 amino acids: CASSPKDRGPFEQYF. The CDR3 DNA sequence: TGTGCCAGCTCACCCAAGGACAGGGGTCCGTTCGAGCAGTACTTC.